Presented here are 9 T cell receptor beta chains from one specimen sequenced in a study of CXCR4 blockade with PD-1 therapy in pancreatic cancer. This table comes from immunoSEQ multiplex PCR, and its TCRdb copy is limited to in-frame clones, with some not included. The sample holds roughly 15,000 clones; about two thirds are singletons and the top ten take 5.9%. The sample was tumor tissue. These receptors were obtained from a human donor with pancreatic ductal adenocarcinoma.

For the CDR3, the DNA is TGCGCCAGCAGCTTGGAGAGCGGGACCTCCTACAATGAGCAGTTCTTC. Amino acids: CASSLESGTSYNEQFF. This chain links TRBV5-1 with TRBJ2-1; TRBD2 aligns across 7 bases. CDR3 length: 16 residues. The germline V gene encodes CDR1 SGHRS and CDR2 YFSETQ. V was clipped by 0 bases and J by 0 bases; unmatched bases: 3.

The rearrangement joins TRBV30 to TRBJ2-5, with 7 nucleotides matching TRBD1. V trimming: 3 bases; J trimming: 8 bases; junction bases outside the gene matches: 6. The germline gives CDR1 GTSNPN, CDR2 SVGIG (reference sequence). The CDR3 is 12 residues long. The CDR3 sequence is CAWSLGQETQYF. As DNA, the CDR3 is TGTGCCTGGAGCCTAGGACAGGAAACCCAGTACTTC.

The chain couples TRBV15 to TRBJ1-6, with D possibly matching TRBD1 (5 bases). The CDR3 runs 14 residues. Trimming took off 6 bases at V and 5 bases at J, with 11 bases between the two ends. Germline assignment: CDR1 LNHNV and CDR2 YYDKDF (reference sequence). The CDR3 protein is CATRNRPDNSPLHF. The DNA of the CDR3 is TGTGCCACCAGAAACAGGCCGGATAATTCACCCCTCCACTTT.

The chain joins TRBV14 to TRBJ1-2, with unresolved D. The germline V gene has CDR1 SGHDN and CDR2 FVKESK. The V gene lost 2 bases and the J gene lost 4 bases, with 14 bases spanning the gap. This CDR3 is 15 amino acids long. CDR3: CASSQFSDNFYGYTF. CDR3 nucleotide sequence: TGTGCCAGCAGCCAATTTAGTGACAACTTCTATGGCTACACCTTC.

Only a few counts were recorded for this clone. V and J are TRBV9 and TRBJ2-1, with D unresolved. Germline assignment: CDR1 SGDLS and CDR2 YYNGEE. This CDR3 spans 13 amino acids. The V end was cut by 3 bases, the J end by 4 bases, with 8 bases between. CDR3 residues: CASSAWGYNEQFF. CDR3 sequence (DNA): TGTGCCAGCAGCGCCTGGGGATACAATGAGCAGTTCTTC.

Here the CDR3 DNA reads TGTGCCAGTAGTACCTTACTAGATTACACCGGGGAGCTGTTTTTT. Protein product: CASSTLLDYTGELFF. The chain recombines TRBV19 with TRBJ2-2, with D possibly matching TRBD2 (5 bases). Looked up from germline, CDR1 is LNHDA and CDR2 is SQIVND (reference sequence). Trimming took off 4 bases at V and 3 bases at J, with 12 bases between the two ends. This CDR3 has 15 amino acids. Based on the CDR3 plus reference TRBV19 and TRBJ2-2, the full variable domain is DGGITQSPKYLFRKEGQNVTLSCEQNLNHDAMYWYRQDPGQGLRLIYYSQIVNDFQKGDIAEGYSVSREKKESFPLTVTSAQKNPTAFYLCASSTLLDYTGELFFGEGSRLTVL.

The chain is built from TRBV23-1 and TRBJ2-2; D gene ambiguous. TRBV23-1 belongs to the ORF category, with a function that is uncertain. The CDR3 is 13 amino acids. Trimming removed 6 bases from V and 3 bases from J, with 8 bases in between. The CDR3 DNA reads TGCGCCAGCAGCTTGGACGACACCGGGGAGCTGTTTTTT. It specifies CASSLDDTGELFF.

The chain employs TRBV29-1 and TRBJ2-5; 10 bases align to TRBD1. Germline V gene lookup returns CDR1 SQVTM and CDR2 ANQGSEA. V was pared by 4 bases and J by 2 bases, with 10 bases of the junction left unmatched. This CDR3 region has 16 residues. CDR3 in amino acids: CSVAATGTGVQETQYF. CDR3 sequence (DNA): TGCAGCGTTGCCGCCACCGGGACAGGGGTGCAAGAGACCCAGTACTTC.

This CDR3 is CASINGQGGGLMNTEAFF. The CDR3 DNA is TGTGCCAGTATCAATGGCCAGGGAGGGGGTTTGATGAACACTGAAGCTTTCTTT. The chain uses TRBV6-8 and TRBJ1-1, with D perhaps TRBD1 (6 bases). The ends were cut back, 9 bases at V and 0 bases at J, with 26 bases in the middle. Germline CDR1 is MNHGY and CDR2 is SAAAGT. The CDR3 extends over 18 amino acids.